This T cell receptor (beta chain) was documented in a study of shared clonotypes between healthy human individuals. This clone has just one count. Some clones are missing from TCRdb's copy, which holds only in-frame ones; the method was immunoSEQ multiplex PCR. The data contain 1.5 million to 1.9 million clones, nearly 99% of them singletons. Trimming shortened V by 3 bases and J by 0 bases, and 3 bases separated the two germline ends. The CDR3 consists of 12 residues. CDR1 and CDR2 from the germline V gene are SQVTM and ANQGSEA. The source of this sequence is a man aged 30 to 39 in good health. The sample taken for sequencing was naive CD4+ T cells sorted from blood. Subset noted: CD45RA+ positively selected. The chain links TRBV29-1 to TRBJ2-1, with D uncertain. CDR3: CSVEGSYNEQFF. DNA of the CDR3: TGCAGCGTTGAGGGCTCCTACAATGAGCAGTTCTTC.